Only one count was recorded for the clone carrying this T cell receptor beta chain. These data are taken from a study of cytomegalovirus exposure and HLA in healthy donors. Germline trimming cut 6 bases from V and 3 bases from J; bases unmatched to any gene: 6. From germline, CDR1 is MNHEY and CDR2 SVGAGI. The CDR3 has 14 residues. Use of 60 Vbeta and 13 Jbeta primers characterized the PCR. Here immunoSEQ multiplex PCR was the method, and the copy in TCRdb shows in-frame clones only, minus some. The sample contains about 160,000 clones, around 68% of which appear only once. This clonotype was obtained from a woman aged 40 to 50 in good health and CMV-seropositive. The chain has TRBV6-5 and TRBJ2-3; 7 bases align to TRBD2. Sequencing was performed on PBMCs. The CDR3 sequence: CASRVFSGTDTQYF. For the CDR3, the DNA is TGTGCCAGCAGGGTATTTAGCGGGACAGATACGCAGTATTTT.